Listed below are T cell receptor beta chains from one sample, sequenced in a study of control samples from healthy donors and cancer patients. Assay used: immunoSEQ multiplex PCR; TCRdb lists only in-frame clones, some missing. In the table there are 350,000 to 450,000 clones, more than 80% of which are singletons. The sequenced material came from PBMCs. Source of these receptors: a middle-aged man with head and neck cancer. Both conserved end residues are part of each CDR3. The order of the fields is clone size, D gene, J gene, V gene, CDR3 protein, CDR3 DNA. A D gene is named only where the DNA matches it firmly. Expanded clones get a size class; other rows say once, few or many, or leave the size out.

. | . | TRBJ1-6 | TRBV7-2 | CASSLPTAYNSPLHF | TGTGCCAGCAGCTTACCGACAGCCTATAATTCACCCCTCCACTTT
. | . | TRBJ2-7 | TRBV5-6 | CASSLAGGLAGYEQYF | TGTGCCAGCAGCTTGGCCGGCGGTCTAGCAGGCTACGAGCAGTACTTC
. | TRBD1 | TRBJ2-3 | TRBV14 | CASSQRPGQGTDTQYF | TGTGCCAGCAGCCAGCGGCCGGGACAGGGCACAGATACGCAGTATTTT
. | . | TRBJ2-2 | TRBV18 | CASSPGLIANTGELFF | TGTGCCAGCTCCCCAGGACTAATCGCGAACACCGGGGAGCTGTTTTTT
. | . | TRBJ2-2 | TRBV28 | CASSFGGQPTPGELFF | TGTGCCAGCAGTTTCGGGGGACAGCCAACGCCCGGGGAGCTGTTTTTT
few | . | TRBJ2-1 | TRBV6-1 | CASSDLWDNEQFF | TGTGCCAGCAGTGACCTTTGGGACAATGAGCAGTTCTTC
. | . | TRBJ1-2 | TRBV11-2 | CASSLEGVADYGYTF | TGTGCCAGCAGCTTAGAGGGGGTGGCAGACTATGGCTACACCTTC
. | . | TRBJ2-7 | TRBV5-6 | CASSLGAGGAAYEQYF | TGTGCCAGCAGCTTGGGGGCTGGTGGCGCAGCCTACGAGCAGTACTTC
. | TRBD2 | TRBJ2-7 | TRBV28 | CAIAASGRPPYEQYF | TGTGCCATAGCTGCTAGCGGGAGACCTCCTTACGAGCAGTACTTC
. | . | TRBJ1-6 | TRBV10-3 | CAISESRGVVDSPLHF | TGTGCCATCAGTGAGTCGAGAGGGGTCGTTGATTCACCCCTCCACTTT
. | . | TRBJ2-5 | TRBV18 | CASSPPVAGGETQYF | TGTGCCAGCTCACCACCGGTGGCCGGGGGAGAGACCCAGTACTTC
. | TRBD2 | TRBJ2-2 | TRBV28 | CASRDSGRTNTGELFF | TGTGCCAGCAGGGATAGCGGGAGGACGAACACCGGGGAGCTGTTTTTT
once | . | TRBJ2-1 | TRBV7-3 | CASSAGVSSYNEQFF | TGTGCCAGCAGCGCAGGGGTCAGCTCCTACAATGAGCAGTTCTTC
. | . | TRBJ2-5 | TRBV7-2 | CASSLAQGRETQYF | TGTGCCAGCAGCTTAGCACAGGGTAGGGAGACCCAGTACTTC
. | . | TRBJ2-5 | TRBV28 | CASSFLFPDPGLRETQYF | TGTGCCAGCAGTTTTCTTTTTCCCGACCCGGGACTCAGGGAGACCCAGTACTTC
. | TRBD1 | TRBJ2-7 | TRBV5-1 | CASSWGQGAGEQYF | TGCGCCAGCAGCTGGGGACAGGGGGCAGGCGAGCAGTACTTC
. | . | TRBJ2-2 | TRBV19 | CASTTGTNTGELFF | TGTGCCAGTACCACCGGGACCAACACCGGGGAGCTGTTTTTT
. | . | TRBJ2-4 | TRBV9 | CASSIGTHQNIQYF | TGTGCCAGCAGCATAGGGACACACCAAAACATTCAGTACTTC
few | . | TRBJ1-4 | TRBV6-6 | CASSSSGGIIEKLFF | TGTGCCAGCAGTTCATCCGGAGGGATTATCGAAAAACTGTTTTTT
once | . | TRBJ2-5 | TRBV18 | CASSPTVGETQYF | TGTGCCAGCTCACCCACCGTTGGAGAGACCCAGTACTTC
. | . | TRBJ2-7 | TRBV30 | CAWSKRAREQYF | TGTGCCTGGTCCAAGCGTGCGCGGGAGCAGTACTTC
. | . | TRBJ1-1 | TRBV10-1 | CASSVHGNTEAFF | TGCGCCAGCAGTGTTCATGGGAACACTGAAGCTTTCTTT
. | . | TRBJ1-1 | TRBV6-5 | CASRVVGDLSTEAFF | TGTGCCAGCAGAGTGGTGGGGGATTTGTCCACTGAAGCTTTCTTT
. | . | TRBJ2-5 | TRBV5-1 | CASSLGQPGQETQYF | TGCGCCAGCAGCTTGGGACAACCTGGGCAAGAGACCCAGTACTTC
. | TRBD1 | TRBJ1-5 | TRBV2 | CASRRDRGDQPQHF | TGTGCCAGCAGGAGGGACAGGGGGGATCAGCCCCAGCATTTT
. | TRBD2 | TRBJ2-1 | TRBV14 | CASSQLAGGFYNEQFF | TGTGCCAGCAGCCAGCTAGCGGGAGGGTTTTACAATGAGCAGTTCTTC
. | . | TRBJ2-3 | TRBV3-1/TRBV3-2 | CASSQDGGTDTQYF | TGTGCCAGCAGCCAAGATGGGGGAACAGATACGCAGTATTTT
. | TRBD2 | TRBJ2-7 | TRBV7-2 | CASSLRREVSYEQYF | TGTGCCAGCAGCCTCAGGCGGGAGGTGTCGTACGAGCAGTACTTC
once | TRBD2 | TRBJ2-5 | TRBV27 | CASSLVASGRYETQYF | TGTGCCAGCAGTTTAGTCGCTAGCGGGAGGTATGAGACCCAGTACTTC
. | TRBD1 | TRBJ2-7 | TRBV11-3 | CASSQNRGPNEQYF | TGTGCCAGCAGCCAAAACAGGGGGCCAAACGAGCAGTACTTC
. | . | TRBJ1-5 | TRBV28 | CASSTTGLYQPQHF | TGTGCCAGCAGCACGACAGGCCTGTATCAGCCCCAGCATTTT
. | TRBD2 | TRBJ2-3 | TRBV6-6 | CASSTAGGPTDTQYF | TGTGCCAGCAGTACAGCGGGGGGGCCTACAGATACGCAGTATTTT
. | . | TRBJ2-7 | TRBV10-3 | CAISSGVRASLGEQYF | TGTGCCATCTCTTCCGGGGTCAGGGCATCCCTGGGGGAGCAGTACTTC
. | . | TRBJ2-3 | TRBV20-1 | CSASQTDTQYF | TGCAGTGCCTCCCAAACAGATACGCAGTATTTT
. | TRBD1 | TRBJ2-7 | TRBV30 | CAWSVGSGGTYEQYF | TGTGCCTGGAGTGTGGGTTCAGGGGGAACCTACGAGCAGTACTTC
. | . | TRBJ1-1 | TRBV7-3 | CASSTMGTEAFF | TGTGCCAGCAGCACGATGGGCACTGAAGCTTTCTTT
once | TRBD2 | TRBJ2-3 | TRBV9 | CASSVLSGADTQYF | TGTGCCAGCAGCGTACTTAGCGGGGCAGATACGCAGTATTTT
. | . | TRBJ2-1 | TRBV7-3 | CASSSTRDSEQFF | TGTGCCAGCAGCTCCACTAGAGACAGTGAGCAGTTCTTC
. | . | TRBJ2-7 | TRBV28 | CASSLQSGFYEQYF | TGTGCCAGCAGTTTGCAGTCCGGGTTTTACGAGCAGTACTTC
. | TRBD2 | TRBJ2-3 | TRBV27 | CASSRTSGIDTQYF | TGTGCCAGCAGCCGGACTAGCGGGATTGATACGCAGTATTTT
few | . | TRBJ2-7 | TRBV27 | CASRGNLNGEQYF | TGTGCCAGCAGGGGAAACTTAAATGGAGAGCAGTACTTC
. | TRBD1 | TRBJ1-2 | TRBV5-1 | CASSWDSTYGYTF | TGCGCCAGCAGCTGGGACAGCACTTATGGCTACACCTTC
. | . | TRBJ2-5 | TRBV2 | CASSEGPEMTQYF | TGTGCCAGCAGTGAGGGCCCAGAAATGACCCAGTACTTC
. | . | TRBJ1-2 | TRBV2 | CASSPFGVDDDYGYTF | TGTGCCAGCAGTCCATTCGGGGTCGACGATGACTATGGCTACACCTTC
few | . | TRBJ1-5 | TRBV27 | CASSLANSNQPQHF | TGTGCCAGCAGTCTCGCCAATAGCAATCAGCCCCAGCATTTT